These T cell receptor beta chains were read from a single sample in a study of technical replicates of blood from several donors. TCRdb's table, derived via immunoSEQ multiplex PCR, lists solely in-frame clones and lacks some. There are around 12,000 clones in the sample; around 94% occur only once, and 8.5% lies in the top ten. The sample was PBMCs. The origin of the receptors is a human donor in good health. Each CDR3 is given with its conserved first and last residue. Each record gives: V gene, D gene, clone size, J gene, CDR3 DNA, CDR3 protein. D genes are given only for firm matches. The size of a clone is reported for some rows only, either as once, few or many, or as a class for expanded clones.

V gene: TRBV30
D gene: NA
clone size: NA
J gene: TRBJ2-5
CDR3 DNA: TGTGCCTGGAGTGTTGACAGCCAAGAGACCCAGTACTTC
CDR3 protein: CAWSVDSQETQYF

V gene: TRBV10-1
D gene: TRBD2
clone size: NA
J gene: TRBJ2-3
CDR3 DNA: TGCGCCAGCAAACAGGTAGCGGGAGGGAGGGTGGGCACAGATACGCAGTATTTT
CDR3 protein: CASKQVAGGRVGTDTQYF

V gene: TRBV4-2
D gene: NA
clone size: NA
J gene: TRBJ2-2
CDR3 DNA: TGTGCCAGCAGCTCGGGTCCCAGGGCAGGCTCGAACACCGGGGAGCTGTTTTTT
CDR3 protein: CASSSGPRAGSNTGELFF

V gene: TRBV9
D gene: TRBD2
clone size: NA
J gene: TRBJ2-1
CDR3 DNA: TGTGCCAGCAGCGTAGGGTTGAGCGGGAGGGAATACAATGAGCAGTTCTTC
CDR3 protein: CASSVGLSGREYNEQFF

V gene: TRBV7-2
D gene: NA
clone size: NA
J gene: TRBJ2-2
CDR3 DNA: TGTGCCAGCAGCTTAGAGGCGCAGGGAACCGGGGAGCTGTTTTTT
CDR3 protein: CASSLEAQGTGELFF

V gene: TRBV27
D gene: TRBD1
clone size: NA
J gene: TRBJ2-1
CDR3 DNA: TGTGCCAGCAGTCCGAAAGCGGACAGGGGCAATGAGCAGTTCTTC
CDR3 protein: CASSPKADRGNEQFF

V gene: TRBV7-9
D gene: NA
clone size: NA
J gene: TRBJ2-5
CDR3 DNA: TGTGCCAGCAGCTCCGACAGTCAAGGAGGGGAGACCCAGTACTTC
CDR3 protein: CASSSDSQGGETQYF

V gene: TRBV15
D gene: NA
clone size: NA
J gene: TRBJ2-1
CDR3 DNA: TGTGCCACCAGCAGAGTAAGGGACACGGGGGAGCAGTTCTTC
CDR3 protein: CATSRVRDTGEQFF

V gene: TRBV19
D gene: NA
clone size: NA
J gene: TRBJ2-7
CDR3 DNA: TGTGCCAGTAGTATAGGGTTAGTCTCCGAGCAGTACTTC
CDR3 protein: CASSIGLVSEQYF

V gene: TRBV27
D gene: TRBD1
clone size: NA
J gene: TRBJ2-2
CDR3 DNA: TGTGCCAGCAGTTTTAATAGGGGGCCCGGGGAGCTGTTTTTT
CDR3 protein: CASSFNRGPGELFF

V gene: TRBV5-1
D gene: TRBD1
clone size: NA
J gene: TRBJ2-3
CDR3 DNA: TGCGCCAGCAGCTTGGGGGGACAGGGGGCGACAGATACGCAGTATTTT
CDR3 protein: CASSLGGQGATDTQYF

V gene: TRBV5-6
D gene: NA
clone size: NA
J gene: TRBJ2-1
CDR3 DNA: TGTGCCAGCACCCTGTTTACGGGACTGCCTATGGATGAGCAGTTCTTC
CDR3 protein: CASTLFTGLPMDEQFF

V gene: TRBV27
D gene: NA
clone size: NA
J gene: TRBJ2-1
CDR3 DNA: TGTGCCAGCAGCTTGGACTACTACAATGAGCAGTTCTTC
CDR3 protein: CASSLDYYNEQFF

V gene: TRBV9
D gene: TRBD1
clone size: NA
J gene: TRBJ2-2
CDR3 DNA: TGTGCCAGCAGCGTAAGACCGGGACAGGGGAACACCGGGGAGCTGTTTTTT
CDR3 protein: CASSVRPGQGNTGELFF

V gene: TRBV19
D gene: TRBD2
clone size: NA
J gene: TRBJ2-1
CDR3 DNA: TGTGCCAGTAGCCACCCTACTAGCGGGAGGAATGAGCAGTTCTTC
CDR3 protein: CASSHPTSGRNEQFF

V gene: TRBV2
D gene: TRBD2
clone size: NA
J gene: TRBJ2-5
CDR3 DNA: TGTGCCAGCAGTGACGTGGGACTAGCGGGAGAGACCCAGTACTTC
CDR3 protein: CASSDVGLAGETQYF

V gene: TRBV19
D gene: TRBD2
clone size: NA
J gene: TRBJ2-3
CDR3 DNA: TGTGCCACCTCAACGGGGACTAGCGGGAGGGATGAGTATTTT
CDR3 protein: CATSTGTSGRDEYF

V gene: TRBV5-6
D gene: NA
clone size: NA
J gene: TRBJ1-2
CDR3 DNA: TGTGCCAGCAGCTTTACAGATTGGAACTATGGCTACACCTTC
CDR3 protein: CASSFTDWNYGYTF

V gene: TRBV7-9
D gene: NA
clone size: NA
J gene: TRBJ1-1
CDR3 DNA: TGTGCCAGCAGCAAACAGAAGAACACTGAAGCTTTCTTT
CDR3 protein: CASSKQKNTEAFF

V gene: TRBV27
D gene: TRBD1
clone size: once
J gene: TRBJ1-1
CDR3 DNA: TGTGCCAGCAGTTTAGACAGGGGGGGAAACACTGAAGCTTTCTTT
CDR3 protein: CASSLDRGGNTEAFF

V gene: TRBV18
D gene: TRBD1
clone size: NA
J gene: TRBJ1-1
CDR3 DNA: TGTGCCAGCTCACCCCAGACAGGGAGCCCTGAAGCTTTCTTT
CDR3 protein: CASSPQTGSPEAFF

V gene: TRBV19
D gene: TRBD1
clone size: NA
J gene: TRBJ2-6
CDR3 DNA: TGTGCCAGTAGTATTCGGACAGGGGGCGCTTCTGGGGCCAACGTCCTGACTTTC
CDR3 protein: CASSIRTGGASGANVLTF

V gene: TRBV11-2
D gene: NA
clone size: NA
J gene: TRBJ2-7
CDR3 DNA: TGTGCCAGCAGCTCCCCGGCTGGGGGCTCCGGCGAGCAGTACTTC
CDR3 protein: CASSSPAGGSGEQYF

V gene: TRBV29-1
D gene: NA
clone size: NA
J gene: TRBJ1-1
CDR3 DNA: TGCAGCGTTGAGCGGAGGAACACTGAAGCTTTCTTT
CDR3 protein: CSVERRNTEAFF

V gene: TRBV28
D gene: TRBD1
clone size: once
J gene: TRBJ1-1
CDR3 DNA: TGTGCCAGCAGCTTACCCGGGACAGGGAACACTGAAGCTTTCTTT
CDR3 protein: CASSLPGTGNTEAFF

V gene: TRBV5-6
D gene: NA
clone size: NA
J gene: TRBJ2-1
CDR3 DNA: TGTGCCAGCAGCTTGGTCGCAGCGGAGTACAATGAGCAGTTCTTC
CDR3 protein: CASSLVAAEYNEQFF

V gene: TRBV11-2
D gene: TRBD2
clone size: NA
J gene: TRBJ2-7
CDR3 DNA: TGTGCCAGCAGCGACCCCGGGACTAGCGCCTCCTACGAGCAGTACTTC
CDR3 protein: CASSDPGTSASYEQYF

V gene: TRBV2
D gene: TRBD2
clone size: NA
J gene: TRBJ2-1
CDR3 DNA: TGTGCCAGCATTCCGGGACTAGCGGACAATGAGCAGTTCTTC
CDR3 protein: CASIPGLADNEQFF

V gene: TRBV28
D gene: TRBD1
clone size: NA
J gene: TRBJ1-1
CDR3 DNA: TGTGCCAGCAGCCTAGACAGGGGGGTCACTGAAGCTTTCTTT
CDR3 protein: CASSLDRGVTEAFF

V gene: TRBV5-1
D gene: TRBD1
clone size: once
J gene: TRBJ2-7
CDR3 DNA: TGCGCCAGCAGCTCAGGACAGGGGCGGGACGAGCAGTACTTC
CDR3 protein: CASSSGQGRDEQYF

V gene: TRBV28
D gene: NA
clone size: once
J gene: TRBJ2-7
CDR3 DNA: TGTGCCAGCTCCCCCGGGACACGGATGGGCGAGCAGTACTTC
CDR3 protein: CASSPGTRMGEQYF

V gene: TRBV15
D gene: NA
clone size: NA
J gene: TRBJ1-4
CDR3 DNA: TGTGCCACCAGCAGAGGGCAGGGGAATGAAAAACTGTTTTTT
CDR3 protein: CATSRGQGNEKLFF

V gene: TRBV4-2
D gene: NA
clone size: NA
J gene: TRBJ2-7
CDR3 DNA: TGTGCCAGCAGCCAAGGGGGCGGCTACGAGCAGTACTTC
CDR3 protein: CASSQGGGYEQYF

V gene: TRBV29-1
D gene: TRBD2
clone size: NA
J gene: TRBJ2-3
CDR3 DNA: TGCAGCGTTGAAGCGGGAGGGCCAGCAGATACGCAGTATTTT
CDR3 protein: CSVEAGGPADTQYF

V gene: TRBV27
D gene: TRBD2
clone size: once
J gene: TRBJ2-3
CDR3 DNA: TGTGCCAGCAGCTCCAACCTAGGACTAGCGGACAACACAGATACGCAGTATTTT
CDR3 protein: CASSSNLGLADNTDTQYF

V gene: TRBV25-1
D gene: NA
clone size: NA
J gene: TRBJ2-7
CDR3 DNA: TGTGCCAGCAGCCGTGACAACTCCTACGAGCAGTACTTC
CDR3 protein: CASSRDNSYEQYF

V gene: TRBV12-1
D gene: NA
clone size: NA
J gene: TRBJ1-1
CDR3 DNA: TGTGCCAGCAGCTTTGCGCCCCCCGGGGCTGAAGCTTTCTTT
CDR3 protein: CASSFAPPGAEAFF

V gene: TRBV4-2
D gene: TRBD1
clone size: NA
J gene: TRBJ2-5
CDR3 DNA: TGTGCCAGCAGCCCGGGACAGGGGTTGGAGACCCAGTACTTC
CDR3 protein: CASSPGQGLETQYF

V gene: TRBV28
D gene: NA
clone size: NA
J gene: TRBJ2-5
CDR3 DNA: TGTGCCAGCCGGGGACTGCCGAAAGAGACCCAGTACTTC
CDR3 protein: CASRGLPKETQYF

V gene: TRBV18
D gene: NA
clone size: NA
J gene: TRBJ1-5
CDR3 DNA: TGTGCCAGCTCACCCGGGGGTAGTCGCAATCAGCCCCAGCATTTT
CDR3 protein: CASSPGGSRNQPQHF

V gene: TRBV4-1
D gene: TRBD1
clone size: NA
J gene: TRBJ1-1
CDR3 DNA: TGCGCCAGCAAACAGGGGGGGGGCACTGAAGCTTTCTTT
CDR3 protein: CASKQGGGTEAFF

V gene: TRBV18
D gene: NA
clone size: NA
J gene: TRBJ1-1
CDR3 DNA: TGTGCCAGCTCACCACAGGGAGTTAACACTGAAGCTTTCTTT
CDR3 protein: CASSPQGVNTEAFF

V gene: TRBV28
D gene: TRBD2
clone size: NA
J gene: TRBJ2-2
CDR3 DNA: TGTGCCAGCGCCACCTGGGGAGGGGACACCGGGGAGCTGTTTTTT
CDR3 protein: CASATWGGDTGELFF

V gene: TRBV4-1
D gene: TRBD1
clone size: NA
J gene: TRBJ1-4
CDR3 DNA: TGCGCCAGCAGCCAGTCGGGACAGAATAATGAAAAACTGTTTTTT
CDR3 protein: CASSQSGQNNEKLFF

V gene: TRBV29-1
D gene: TRBD2
clone size: NA
J gene: TRBJ2-1
CDR3 DNA: TGCAGCGTTGACATAGCGGGCAATGAGCAGTTCTTC
CDR3 protein: CSVDIAGNEQFF

V gene: TRBV5-6
D gene: TRBD1
clone size: NA
J gene: TRBJ1-3
CDR3 DNA: TGTGCCAGCAGCGCGGGACAGGGGGATGCCGGCTCAAATTTT
CDR3 protein: CASSAGQGDAGSNF

V gene: TRBV4-2
D gene: TRBD2
clone size: few
J gene: TRBJ2-2
CDR3 DNA: TGTGCCAGCAGCCAAGAATCTAGCGGGAGGGCCAAGGGCGGGGAGCTGTTTTTT
CDR3 protein: CASSQESSGRAKGGELFF

V gene: TRBV6-4
D gene: NA
clone size: NA
J gene: TRBJ2-2
CDR3 DNA: TGTGCCAGCAGTAGCGGGAACACCGGGGAGCTGTTTTTT
CDR3 protein: CASSSGNTGELFF

V gene: TRBV6-5
D gene: TRBD2
clone size: few
J gene: TRBJ2-7
CDR3 DNA: TGTGCCAGCAGTTCTCCGATAGCGGGAGGAAACGAGCAGTACTTC
CDR3 protein: CASSSPIAGGNEQYF

V gene: TRBV19
D gene: TRBD1
clone size: NA
J gene: TRBJ1-1
CDR3 DNA: TGTGCCAGTAGTATAAAGACCGGACAGGCCGGAAACACTGAAGCTTTCTTT
CDR3 protein: CASSIKTGQAGNTEAFF

V gene: TRBV11-3
D gene: NA
clone size: NA
J gene: TRBJ2-2
CDR3 DNA: TGTGCCAGCAGTTACACCGGGAGCTCGACCGGGGAGCTGTTTTTT
CDR3 protein: CASSYTGSSTGELFF